The source of this TCR beta chain is a study of T cell clonotyping in hematopoietic cell transplantation (dated by TCRdb to about 2021). In the study overall: The study collected roughly 150 blood samples from 30 to 35 consecutive transplant recipients and their related donors. Patients were recruited between 2015 and January 2017 and followed until late 2020 or death.

With the immunoSEQ assay, which is a bias-controlled multiplex PCR relying on V- and J-specific primers, TCR beta CDR3 regions were amplified from genomic DNA. In a second PCR step, a proprietary barcode and Illumina adapter sequences were attached to the CDR3 amplicons. CDR3 libraries were sequenced on an Illumina MiSeq instrument. The published analysis was carried out like this. Export and quality control were performed with immunoSEQ Analyzer 3.0, and downstream analyses were performed with R Bioconductor and Immunarch. Only productive rearrangements in the normalized downsampled data set went into calculating the repertoire metrics. Clonotypes larger than 5 templates in the normalized cohort were defined as pathologically expanded. Repertoire diversity was measured with the Inverse Simpson Index. To capture all clonotypes, the CMV-specificity analyses were run on the non-normalized data set. Entries here come from immuneACCESS through TCRdb and include only in-frame sequences with V and J called. Some clones fail to appear in such tables; in the studies checked, an unresolved V gene covers under half of the shortfall, and the cause of the remainder is unknown. V, J and clone size are those of that table, while D and trimming were read from the DNA. This sample comprises more than 25,000 clones, roughly 92% of them detected only once. 9.5% to 12% of the sample is taken by the ten largest.

Via the germline V gene (reference sequence), CDR1 is SGHNT and CDR2 YYREEE. The junction shows trimming of 2 bases on V and 0 bases on J, and the gene matches do not reach 5 bases of it. The cysteine opens and the phenylalanine closes a CDR3 of 16 amino acids. Of all the DNA, just the CDR3 is kept, 48 bases in frame from base 1. This clone was recorded once. Its antigen has not been determined. Within one base of it there is no much larger clone, and no base qualities were kept. The time point label here, explained by the study, means: 100 days after allo-HCT. Blood samples were obtained from recipients approximately 28 days before transplant and at days 30, 100 and 180 after transplant. Using Nuclei Lysis Solution, genomic DNA was extracted from unfractionated peripheral blood mononuclear cells that were either fresh or cryopreserved. General study outcomes and caveats: After transplant, TCR diversity in recipients dropped, and pathologically expanded clonotypes climbed progressively between day 30 and day 180. The sample size was limited, and CD4 and CD8 repertoire contributions could not be separated because cells were not sorted. Overlap with donor repertoires was found for only a small fraction of recipient repertoires, with over 95% found to appear de novo at the given depth. Inverse Simpson Index values from donors and from recipients before transplant predicted broader TCR repertoire diversity after transplant.

The TCR sequence derives from a female patient aged 50-65 years who had an allogeneic stem cell transplant from a related donor, so the T cells may come from the graft donor. Some clones in this sample may be carry-over from other donors' samples. This material consisted of PBMCs, taken 100 days after allogeneic stem cell transplant. This sequence uses TRBV5-4 and TRBJ1-3; 7 of the junction bases match TRBD1. This receptor has the CDR3 CASSLRRGLSGNTIYF. The DNA reads as follows: TGTGCCAGCAGCTTACGTAGGGGGCTCTCTGGAAACACCATATATTTT.